This TCR beta chain was observed in a study of regulatory dendritic cells for organ transplantation. The study's findings and limits: Of resting T cell subsets, memory CD8+ had the most alloreactive clonotypes. Memory CD8+ clonal expansion seemed more limited with regulatory than mature dendritic cells.

Libraries were prepared by immunoSEQ multiplex PCR; TCRdb keeps only in-frame clonotypes and omits some of them. The sample has under 40,000 clones; over 80% are singletons. As regards this clone: Its antigen remains unidentified.

This CDR3 is 14 amino acids long. Trimming left V 5 bases short and J 0 bases short, with 8 bases between. Germline CDR1 LNHDA, CDR2 SQIVND (reference sequence). The V and J genes are TRBV19 and TRBJ1-3, with D tentatively TRBD1 (5 bases). Sequencing was done on a sample of naive CD8+ T cells from blood. Subset here: CD45RA+ naive T cells. The sequence was collected from a human donor in good health. The CDR3 spells CASSGDSSGNTIYF. CDR3 DNA sequence: TGTGCCAGTAGTGGAGACAGCTCTGGAAACACCATATATTTT. Looking up the rest from reference TRBV19 and TRBJ1-3 gives the full variable domain: DGGITQSPKYLFRKEGQNVTLSCEQNLNHDAMYWYRQDPGQGLRLIYYSQIVNDFQKGDIAEGYSVSREKKESFPLTVTSAQKNPTAFYLCASSGDSSGNTIYFGEGSWLTVV.